This T cell receptor beta chain is drawn from a study of cytomegalovirus exposure and HLA in healthy donors. Study results and caveats: In an earlier analysis, productive rearrangement rates for most beta V segments clustered near 90% or 30%.

Germline CDR1 is SEHNR and CDR2 is FQNEAQ (reference sequence). There are 14 residues in the CDR3. Details on this clone: The target antigen is unknown. One end of the junction does not line up with germline, which may come from a read error.

PCR primers comprised 60 Vbeta and 13 Jbeta primers. Generated by immunoSEQ multiplex PCR, the TCRdb table keeps only in-frame clones and is missing some. The sample consists of some 200,000 clones, approximately 78% of them appearing once. This chain links TRBV7-9 with TRBJ2-7; D remains ambiguous. The sample was PBMCs. The TCR sequence derives from a woman between 45 and 65 years old in good health and CMV-seropositive. The chain's CDR3 is CSSSLLTESYEQYF. The CDR3 nucleotides read TGTTCCAGCAGCCTTTTAACGGAGAGCTACGAGCAGTACTTC. Full variable domain (outside the CDR3, taken from reference TRBV7-9 and TRBJ2-7): DTGVSQNPRHKITKRGQNVTFRCDPISEHNRLYWYRQTLGQGPEFLTYFQNEAQLEKSRLLSDRFSAERPKGSFSTLEIQRTEQGDSAMYLCSSSLLTESYEQYFGPGTRLTVT.